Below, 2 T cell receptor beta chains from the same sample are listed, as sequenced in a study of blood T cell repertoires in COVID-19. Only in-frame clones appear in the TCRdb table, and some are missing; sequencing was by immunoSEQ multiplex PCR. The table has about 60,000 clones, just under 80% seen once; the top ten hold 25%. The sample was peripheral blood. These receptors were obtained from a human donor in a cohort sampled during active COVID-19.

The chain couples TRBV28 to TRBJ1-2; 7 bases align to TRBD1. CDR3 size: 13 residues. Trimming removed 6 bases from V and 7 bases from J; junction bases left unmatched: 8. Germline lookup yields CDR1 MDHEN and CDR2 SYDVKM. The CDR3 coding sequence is TGTGCCAGCAGCAGCAGACAGGGCTCTGGCTACACCTTC. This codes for CASSSRQGSGYTF.

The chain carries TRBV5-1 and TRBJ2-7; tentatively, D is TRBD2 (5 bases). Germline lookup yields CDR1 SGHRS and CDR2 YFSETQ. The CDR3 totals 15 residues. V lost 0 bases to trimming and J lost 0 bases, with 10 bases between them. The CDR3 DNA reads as TGCGCCAGCAGCTTGGAAAGTGGGAGCTCCTACGAGCAGTACTTC. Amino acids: CASSLESGSSYEQYF.